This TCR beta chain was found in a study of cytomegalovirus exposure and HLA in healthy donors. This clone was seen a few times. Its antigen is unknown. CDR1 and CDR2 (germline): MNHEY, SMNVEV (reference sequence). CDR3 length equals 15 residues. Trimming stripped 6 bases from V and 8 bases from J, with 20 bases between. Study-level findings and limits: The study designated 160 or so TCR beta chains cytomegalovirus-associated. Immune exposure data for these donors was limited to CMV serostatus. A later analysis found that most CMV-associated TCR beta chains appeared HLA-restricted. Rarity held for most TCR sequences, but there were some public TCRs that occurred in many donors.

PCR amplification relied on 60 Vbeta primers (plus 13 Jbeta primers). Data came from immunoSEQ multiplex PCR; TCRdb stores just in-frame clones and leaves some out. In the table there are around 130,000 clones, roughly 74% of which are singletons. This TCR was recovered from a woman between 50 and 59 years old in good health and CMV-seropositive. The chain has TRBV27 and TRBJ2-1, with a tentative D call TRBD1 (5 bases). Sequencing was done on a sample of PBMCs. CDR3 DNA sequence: TGTGCCAGCAGAGGTGGAAGAATGGGGCAGGATGAGCAGTTCTTC. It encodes CASRGGRMGQDEQFF.